The clone carrying this T cell receptor (beta chain) was counted a few times. The data are from a study of blood T cell repertoires in COVID-19. Study as a whole: T cells, B-cell-depleted T cells, or PBMCs provided the cDNA or gDNA that served as material.

Recruitment covered roughly 24 US areas and drew participants whose ages spanned roughly 18 to 89 years. Recovered status in Cohort 3 required two negative PCRs, clearance, or symptom resolution. The CDR3 consists of 15 residues. V lost 8 bases to trimming and J lost 1 base; unmatched junction nucleotides: 10. CDR1 is SNHLY, CDR2 FYNNEI, per germline. Authors' methods: How many nucleated cells were present was estimated from reference gene primer amplification. The repertoire was sequenced with immunoSEQ multiplex PCR; TCRdb's copy has only in-frame clones and lacks some. The DNA was the basis for D and trimming; V, J and clone size are from that table. The repertoire holds some 300,000 clones, with under 90% as singletons.

This clonotype was sampled from a man under 40 who had recovered from COVID-19. This sequence joins TRBV2 and TRBJ2-7; 8 nucleotides line up with TRBD2. The specimen sequenced was PBMCs or T cells enriched from blood (not recorded which). In DNA, the CDR3 is TGTGCCAGCTCCCAAGGGGCTAGCGGGTCCTACGAGCAGTACTTC. This codes for CASSQGASGSYEQYF.